The 19 T cell receptor beta chains below were found in one sample sequenced in a study of blood T cell repertoires in COVID-19. Only in-frame clones appear in the TCRdb table, and some are missing; sequencing was by immunoSEQ multiplex PCR. The sample consists of approximately 240,000 clones, around 82% of them appearing once. Material: peripheral blood. These receptors were collected from a woman between 25 and 40 years old who had recovered from COVID-19.

The CDR3 reads CASSESLYGNSYEQYF. The CDR3 nucleotides read TGCGCCAGCAGTGAGTCGTTGTACGGGAACTCCTACGAGCAGTACTTC. The chain carries TRBV10-1 and TRBJ2-7; maybe TRBD2 (5 bases). The V end lost 0 bases, the J end lost 0 bases, and 12 bases lay between the germline ends. This CDR3 has 16 amino acids. Germline assignment: CDR1 WNHNN and CDR2 SYGVQD (reference sequence).

This chain links TRBV5-3 with TRBJ1-5; TRBD1 agrees at 8 bases. TRBV5-3 is recorded as an ORF, its role being uncertain. V was clipped by 4 bases and J by 4 bases; unmatched bases: 16. The CDR3 sequence is 18 residues long. CDR3 region: CARSPGTGPPQGNQPQHF. The CDR3 bases are TGTGCCAGAAGCCCCGGGACAGGACCTCCCCAGGGGAATCAGCCCCAGCATTTT.

V and J are TRBV10-2 and TRBJ2-3; a possible D gene is TRBD2 (6 bases). Germline V gene data show CDR1 as WSHSY and CDR2 as SAAADI. This CDR3 spans 16 amino acids. V shed 5 bases and J shed 2 bases, with 17 bases lying between them. Here the CDR3 reads CASSSVAEKYTDTQYF. The CDR3 DNA is TGCGCCAGCAGTTCAGTAGCGGAAAAATACACAGATACGCAGTATTTT.

The genes are TRBV28 and TRBJ2-7; 9 bases are shared with TRBD1. The CDR3 consists of 14 residues. Germline CDR1 MDHEN, CDR2 SYDVKM. V lost 2 bases and J lost 4; bases outside the gene matches: 3. The CDR3 region has the DNA TGTGCCAGCAGTTTAACCGGGACAGGGTACGAGCAGTACTTC. It specifies CASSLTGTGYEQYF.

This chain links TRBV11-2 with TRBJ2-1; 12 positions agree with TRBD2. In germline, CDR1 is SGHAT, CDR2 FQNNGV. V shed 5 bases, J shed 0 bases, and the junction held 8 bases outside the gene matches. The CDR3 has 18 residues. This chain's CDR3 is CASSHRGLAGASYNEQFF. CDR3 DNA: TGTGCCAGCAGCCATCGGGGACTAGCGGGTGCCTCCTACAATGAGCAGTTCTTC.

The rearrangement uses TRBV6-5 and TRBJ2-7; 13 nucleotides align to TRBD2. Trimming at V came to 6 bases and at J to 6 bases, leaving 5 bases not matched to a gene. The V gene's germline CDR1 is MNHEY and CDR2 SVGAGI. The CDR3 extends over 14 amino acids. DNA of the CDR3: TGTGCCAGCAGAACCGGACTAGCGGGAGTCGAGCAGTACTTC. Its translation is CASRTGLAGVEQYF.

The chain couples TRBV5-4 to TRBJ2-2, with D uncertain. The germline V gene encodes CDR1 SGHNT and CDR2 YYREEE (reference sequence). V was cut by 7 bases and J by 4 bases, with 11 bases left in between. The length of the CDR3 is 13 residues. The CDR3 loop reads CASHPSGTGELFF. The CDR3 DNA reads TGTGCCAGCCATCCGTCCGGCACCGGGGAGCTGTTTTTT.

The chain links TRBV6-1 to TRBJ2-3; 8 nucleotides match TRBD2. The V gene end was trimmed by 1 base and the J gene end by 4 bases; junction bases not matched to a gene: 7. Germline V gene sequence: CDR1 MNHNS, CDR2 SASEGT. There are 16 residues in the CDR3. DNA of the CDR3: TGTGCCAGCAGTGAAGTAGTAGCGGGAAACTCAGATACGCAGTATTTT. Its translation: CASSEVVAGNSDTQYF.

The V gene is TRBV21-1, the J gene TRBJ2-5; the table calls TRBD1, which could not be checked here. TRBV21-1 has pseudogene status. This CDR3 has 13 amino acids. The CDR3 loop reads CASSKSQGETQYF. The DNA of the CDR3 is TGTGCCAGCAGCAAATCGCAGGGAGAGACCCAGTACTTC.

The V and J genes are TRBV19 and TRBJ1-4; D may be TRBD1 (5 bases). The V end was cut by 3 bases, the J end by 4 bases, with 18 bases between. CDR1 LNHDA and CDR2 SQIVND come from the germline V gene (reference sequence). The CDR3 loop spans 17 amino acids. The CDR3 nucleotides are TGTGCCAGTAGTATTTGGGGGGTTTGGACGAATAATGAAAAACTGTTTTTT. Protein: CASSIWGVWTNNEKLFF.

The rearrangement links TRBV5-1 to TRBJ2-5, with 8 bases aligning to TRBD1. Germline-derived CDR1 and CDR2 are SGHRS and YFSETQ. The CDR3 has 17 residues. Losses at the gene ends were 4 bases for V and 2 bases for J; bases not matched to a gene: 13. In DNA form, the CDR3 reads TGCGCCAGCAGCGAGGACAGGGCCCCGGTCCTACAAGAGACCCAGTACTTC. It is translated as CASSEDRAPVLQETQYF.

This clone turned up a few times. The genes are TRBV27 and TRBJ2-1; D not resolved. V dropped 5 bases and J dropped 10 bases, with 12 bases sitting between them. This CDR3 is 12 amino acids long. From germline, CDR1 is MNHEY and CDR2 SMNVEV (reference sequence). This chain's CDR3 is CASSTYEEEQFF. CDR3 coding DNA: TGTGCCAGCAGTACGTATGAAGAGGAGCAGTTCTTC.

V usage is TRBV18 and J usage is TRBJ2-5, with D perhaps matching TRBD1 (5 bases). Trimming stripped 2 bases from V and 5 bases from J, with 9 bases between. The germline V gene encodes CDR1 KGHSH and CDR2 LQKENI. The CDR3 is 13 amino acids. The CDR3 loop reads CASSPGASETQYF. In DNA, the CDR3 is TGTGCCAGCTCACCAGGGGCTTCTGAGACCCAGTACTTC.

The chain carries TRBV24-1 and TRBJ2-1; TRBD1 is a possible D gene (5 bases). The V end lost 7 bases, the J end lost 5 bases, and 8 bases lay between the germline ends. CDR3 length: 12 residues. The V gene's germline CDR1 is KGHDR and CDR2 SFDVKD. The CDR3 region is CATSIRDNEQFF. The CDR3 coding sequence is TGTGCCACCAGCATCAGGGACAATGAGCAGTTCTTC.

This clone was recorded once. This chain connects TRBV6-6 to TRBJ1-3; D remains unclear. There are 12 residues in the CDR3. Germline-derived CDR1 and CDR2 are MNHNY and SVGAGI (reference sequence). V gave up 8 bases and J gave up 7 bases, with 12 bases separating them. In DNA form, the CDR3 reads TGTGCCAGCGAGGGCACGGAGAACACCATATATTTT. Its translation: CASEGTENTIYF.

The chain recombines TRBV9 with TRBJ2-3; 7 bases agree with TRBD1. CDR3 length: 16 residues. The V and J ends lost 3 bases and 2 bases, in that order; junction bases with no gene match: 9. The germline CDR1 and CDR2 sequences are SGDLS and YYNGEE. The CDR3 region has the DNA TGTGCCAGCAGCGGTAACCGGGACAGACCCACAGATACGCAGTATTTT. Protein product: CASSGNRDRPTDTQYF. Full variable domain (rest looked up from reference TRBV9 and TRBJ2-3): DSGVTQTPKHLITATGQRVTLRCSPRSGDLSVYWYQQSLDQGLQFLIQYYNGEERAKGNILERFSAQQFPDLHSELNLSSLELGDSALYFCASSGNRDRPTDTQYFGPGTRLTVL.

The rearrangement joins TRBV29-1 to TRBJ2-1, with 9 bases identical to TRBD2. Germline loops: CDR1 SQVTM, CDR2 ANQGSEA. The CDR3 runs to 15 residues. Unmatched junction bases numbered 6, after V lost 2 bases and J lost 4 bases. Here the CDR3 DNA reads TGCAGCGTTGAATGGGTAGCGGGAGTGTACAATGAGCAGTTCTTC. Translated, it gives CSVEWVAGVYNEQFF.

V is TRBV7-3 and J is TRBJ2-5; 9 bases agree with TRBD1. Trimming removed 4 bases from V and 6 bases from J; junction bases left unmatched: 3. CDR3 length: 13 residues. Germline assignment: CDR1 SGHTA and CDR2 FQGTGA. Written as DNA, the CDR3 is TGTGCCAGCAGCTGGACAGGGGAGCAGACCCAGTACTTC. This translates into CASSWTGEQTQYF. Full variable domain (outside the CDR3, taken from reference TRBV7-3 and TRBJ2-5): GAGVSQTPSNKVTEKGKYVELRCDPISGHTALYWYRQSLGQGPEFLIYFQGTGAADDSGLPNDRFFAVRPEGSVSTLKIQRTERGDSAVYLCASSWTGEQTQYFGPGTRLLVL.

The chain carries TRBV6-5 and TRBJ1-6, with 9 nucleotides matching TRBD1. This CDR3 contains 14 residues. Losses at the gene ends were 6 bases for V and 6 bases for J; bases not matched to a gene: 3. Germline values: CDR1 MNHEY, CDR2 SVGAGI. The CDR3 bases are TGTGCCAGCAGGGGGACAGGGAGTAATTCACCCCTCCACTTT. As protein: CASRGTGSNSPLHF.